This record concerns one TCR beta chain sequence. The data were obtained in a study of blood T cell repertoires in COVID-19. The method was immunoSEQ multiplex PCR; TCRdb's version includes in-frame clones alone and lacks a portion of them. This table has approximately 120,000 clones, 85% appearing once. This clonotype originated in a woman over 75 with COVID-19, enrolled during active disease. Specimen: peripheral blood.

The CDR3 protein is CASSENNRGSNQPQHF. CDR3 nucleotides: TGTGCCAGCAGTGAGAACAACAGGGGCAGCAATCAGCCCCAGCATTTT. The chain couples TRBV6-2 or TRBV6-3 to TRBJ1-5; 7 bases line up with TRBD1. The CDR3 runs to 16 residues. J was trimmed by 1 base and V by 5 bases; bases with no gene match: 8. Germline V gene sequence: CDR1 MNHEY, CDR2 SVGEGT.